This T cell receptor beta chain stems from a study of blood T cells in healthy people across ages (dated by TCRdb to between 2014 and 2017). Notes on the research overall: In model experiments, template switching captured about one uniquely barcoded TCR beta cDNA molecule for every two T cells. Using deep sequencing normalized with unique cDNA molecular identifiers, the study measured how TCR beta repertoire diversity changes with age. Four age groups were formed from the donors: young (average about 17 years), middle-aged (just under 40), aged (about 68) and long-lived (around 82). To avoid experimental bias, donors of different ages were spread randomly across the sequencing lanes. For two donors (one aged 18 to 29 and one aged 80 or older), the study analyzed two additional independent replicas of 1 million unique cDNA reads from the same blood draw.

As concerns this clonotype: Its antigen target is currently unknown. No much larger clone is present one base from it, and per-base qualities are unavailable.

The approximately 41 donors, aged 6 to 90 years, were systemically healthy Caucasian individuals from Russia. Each donor gave ten milliliters of peripheral blood, drawn into EDTA-treated Vacutainer tubes. PBMCs were isolated by Ficoll-Paque density-gradient centrifugation, with at least 7 million obtained per sample. Trizol reagent was used to extract total RNA from PBMCs, with at least 6 micrograms per sample. The percentages of naive CD45RAhigh/CD27high T cells were determined by flow cytometry on a PBMC aliquot from every donor. Preparation of the library involved 5' RACE. Sequencing was carried out with an Illumina HiSeq 2500. A second PCR of roughly 7 to 11 cycles was performed with a sample-barcoded 5' primer and a J-beta primer mix. A unique molecular identifier was introduced onto each TCR beta cDNA molecule by a template-switch 5' adaptor carrying 12 random nucleotides. Each sample yielded at least 2.5 million CDR3-containing paired-end reads. The Mint cDNA synthesis kit, primed by a TRBC-specific oligonucleotide, was used to synthesize first-strand cDNA from all RNA. After uracil-DNA glycosylase treatment, a first 18-cycle PCR used universal primers M1SS and BC2_uni_R on all cDNA. Turning to the authors' computational methods: Normalization of each sample was performed by random selection of 1 million high-quality reads, each carrying a distinct molecular identifier. Instead of being binned into consensus sequences, reads with shared molecular identifiers were discarded. MiTCR, with a Q25 quality threshold and the strictest error-elimination algorithm, was used for CDR3 identification, clonotype clustering and error correction. A nonparametric unseen species model using Euler transformation provided a lower-bound estimate of total TCR beta diversity. In-frame beta chains were kept once TCRdb had trimmed the public reads at Q25 with fastp and called clones with MiXCR. Rows merge per CDR3 protein into single entries with the most common DNA and genes. TCRdb's processing, not the authors', yielded these V and J calls. In this sample the table shows roughly 500,000 distinct CDR3 sequences, 27% of which occur a single time. The ten largest clones add up to around a sixth of the sample.

Summary of the overall study and its limitations: Since profiling was done on bulk unsorted PBMCs, naive and antigen-experienced compartments could not be conclusively compared. Because donor CMV infection status was unknown, age-related changes in expanded clonotypes were potentially confounded. Compared with the aged group, the long-lived group had more naive CD4+ T cells, fewer expanded clones and increased TCR diversity, suggesting age selection. Observed TCR beta diversity per million T cells fell roughly linearly with age, and a significant reduction was already apparent by age around 40. There was a strong correlation between observed TCR beta diversity and the percentage of naive T cells measured by flow cytometry. Estimates of total diversity based on one million sequenced T cells were considered lower bounds and underestimates.

From a lookup of the germline V gene (reference sequence), CDR1 and CDR2 are DFQATT and SNEGSKA. Relative to germline, V is 1 base shorter and J is 1 base shorter, with 13 bases between their ends. Counted from cysteine to phenylalanine, this CDR3 has 16 amino acids. The only DNA kept is the CDR3, 48 bases in frame from the first base. The TCR comes from a woman in her 70s in good health. Recombination connected TRBV20-1 to TRBJ2-2; the best D guess is TRBD1, with 5 bases matching. Specimen: blood. The DNA sequence reads TGCAGTGCTAGAGGGGGCGCTTCAGGGAACACCGGGGAGCTGTTTTTT. This gives the protein CSARGGASGNTGELFF.